This TCR beta chain was recorded in a study of shared clonotypes between healthy human individuals. Study-wide background: Each donor contributed plates that comprised three CD4 naive, three CD4 memory, two CD8 naive and one CD8 memory.

Data came from immunoSEQ multiplex PCR; TCRdb stores just in-frame clones and leaves some out. The profile covers around 1,000,000 clones, with 77% appearing a single time and 0.89% taken by the ten largest. The germline V gene encodes CDR1 SGDLS and CDR2 YYNGEE. The CDR3 is 14 residues long. After removal of 2 bases from V and 3 bases from J, the junction contained 2 bases not matched to a gene. The genes are TRBV9 and TRBJ2-5, with 9 bases identical to TRBD2. The clonotype originates from a man younger than 35 in good health. Some clones in this sample may be carry-over from other donors' samples. The material sequenced was memory CD4+ T cells from PBMCs. The subset denotes: CD45RA-negative fraction. Here the CDR3 reads CASSVLAGEETQYF. DNA for the CDR3: TGTGCCAGCAGCGTTTTAGCGGGAGAAGAGACCCAGTACTTC.